A single sample is the source of the 12 T cell receptor beta chains below, sequenced in a study of human T cells and chemical hapten exposure. TCRdb processed the RACE reads anew with MiXCR; each CDR3 protein has one entry. The table has fewer than 300,000 distinct CDR3 sequences, over 7.5% seen once. Described time point: pre-sensitization, week 0. Indicated treatment: therapeutic diphenylcyclopropenone sensitization with weekly scalp DPC. Sequencing used whole blood, obtained in connection with sensitization to the hapten diphenylcyclopropenone (DPC). The source of these receptors is a man aged 18-30 years with alopecia areata. Some clones in this sample may be carry-over from other donors' samples.

Only a few counts were recorded for this clonotype. This chain uses TRBV7-2 with TRBJ2-1, with D maybe TRBD2 (7 bases). The CDR3 loop spans 16 amino acids. V dropped 5 bases and J dropped 9 bases, with 23 bases sitting between them. In germline, CDR1 is SGHTA, CDR2 FQGNSA. CDR3 DNA: TGTGCCAGCAGCACCCAGGCGGGGGCCTTAGCGTTTGAGCAGTTCTTC. It translates to CASSTQAGALAFEQFF. The full variable domain, rest sourced from reference TRBV7-2 and TRBJ2-1, is GAGVSQSPSNKVTEKGKDVELRCDPISGHTALYWYRQSLGQGLEFLIYFQGNSAPDKSGLPSDRFSAERTGGSVSTLTIQRTQQEDSAVYLCASSTQAGALAFEQFFGPGTRLTVL.

This clonotype has ten or more counts. The CDR3 DNA sequence: TGTGCCAGCAGTTTGGGACAGGGCTATCAGCCCCAGCATTTT. This translates into CASSLGQGYQPQHF. V and J are TRBV6-5 and TRBJ1-5; the match to TRBD1 covers 9 bases. The CDR3 contains 14 residues. Germline values: CDR1 MNHEY, CDR2 SVGAGI. V was clipped by 4 bases and J by 5 bases; unmatched bases: 3.

The chain has TRBV28 and TRBJ1-1, with D perhaps TRBD1 (5 bases). V was shortened by 6 bases and J by 7 bases, with 21 bases between the two germline ends. There are 15 residues in the CDR3. CDR1 MDHEN and CDR2 SYDVKM come from the germline V gene. CDR3 in DNA: TGTGCCAGCAGCCCAGACGAGGGACGGGGGAATGAAGCTTTCTTT. Amino acid sequence: CASSPDEGRGNEAFF.

This clonotype was observed many times. This chain uses TRBV25-1 with TRBJ2-2; TRBD2 aligns across 11 bases. Germline CDR1 is MGHDK and CDR2 is SYGVNS. Unmatched junction bases numbered 1, after V lost 6 bases and J lost 4 bases. There are 14 residues in the CDR3. The CDR3 region has the DNA TGTGCCAGCAGAGGACTAGCGGGCACCGGGGAGCTGTTTTTT. Protein sequence: CASRGLAGTGELFF.

This sequence joins TRBV7-9 and TRBJ1-2; D is possibly TRBD1 (5 bases). The CDR3 has 15 amino acids. Per germline, CDR1 SEHNR and CDR2 FQNEAQ (reference sequence). The germline V and J ends were trimmed by 2 bases and 8 bases, with 18 bases remaining between them. CDR3 DNA: TGTGCCAGCAGCTTACCGCTGACAGCAGCAGGGGGCTACACCTTC. Amino acids: CASSLPLTAAGGYTF.

This clonotype was seen ten or more times. The rearrangement links TRBV20-1 to TRBJ2-5; TRBD2 agrees at 10 bases. CDR1 is DFQATT, CDR2 SNEGSKA, per germline (reference sequence). The CDR3 has 16 amino acids. V lost 7 bases, J lost 2 bases, and 13 bases stayed unmatched. CDR3 region: CSVKGSGGSVQETQYF. The CDR3 DNA is TGCAGTGTAAAGGGTAGCGGGGGGTCTGTTCAAGAGACCCAGTACTTC.

This clonotype was seen more than once but under ten times. The chain employs TRBV3-1 and TRBJ2-1, with D possibly TRBD1 on 6 matching bases. The CDR3 covers 16 residues. V lost 1 base to trimming and J lost 2 bases, with 12 bases between them. The germline gives CDR1 LGHDT, CDR2 YNNKEL (reference sequence). The CDR3 DNA is TGTGCCAGCAGCCAAGTTTCCCAGGGGACCTACAATGAGCAGTTCTTC. The encoded protein is CASSQVSQGTYNEQFF.

This clonotype appeared many times. This sequence joins TRBV6-2 or TRBV6-3 and TRBJ2-5, with 10 bases lining up with TRBD2. This CDR3 has 18 residues. V lost 2 bases, J lost 1 base, and 10 bases stayed unmatched. CDR1 is MNHEY and CDR2 is SVGEGT in the germline V gene. The CDR3 loop is CASSYGRLAGAFQETQYF. In nucleotides, the CDR3 is TGTGCCAGCAGTTACGGTCGGCTAGCGGGGGCCTTCCAAGAGACCCAGTACTTC.

The CDR3 nucleotides read TGTGCCAGCAGCTTAACGCGGCAGGGTAAAGATACGCAGTATTTT. This encodes CASSLTRQGKDTQYF. V is TRBV7-3 and J is TRBJ2-3, with D perhaps TRBD1 (5 bases). CDR3 length equals 15 residues. Trimming took 0 bases from V and 5 from J, leaving 12 bases between them. Looked up from germline, CDR1 is SGHTA and CDR2 is FQGTGA.

To note about this clonotype: The junction departs from the called germline gene at one end, perhaps through a read error. This chain uses TRBV28 with TRBJ1-1; D might be TRBD1 (5 bases). The germline gives CDR1 MDHEN, CDR2 SYDVKM. CDR3 length: 12 residues. CDR3 residues: CASSLKDTEAFF. In DNA, the CDR3 is TGTGCCAGCAGTTTAAAGGACACGGAAGCTTTCTTT.

This clonotype was seen ten or more times. This chain links TRBV9 with TRBJ1-1, with 9 bases fitting TRBD1. With V trimmed by 3 bases and J by 3 bases, 9 bases remained unmatched. CDR3 length equals 16 residues. Germline CDR1 and CDR2: SGDLS and YYNGEE. DNA of the CDR3: TGTGCCAGCAGCGAGCCGACAGGGGGTTCGGACACTGAAGCTTTCTTT. Translating gives CASSEPTGGSDTEAFF.

This clonotype was detected ten times or more. The chain combines TRBV7-3 with TRBJ1-1; 9 nucleotides match TRBD1. Germline values: CDR1 SGHTA, CDR2 FQGTGA. V dropped 3 bases and J dropped 4; count of bases not matched to a gene: 3. The CDR3 runs 14 residues. CDR3: CASSFGTGPTEAFF. The CDR3 DNA reads as TGTGCCAGCAGCTTTGGGACAGGGCCCACTGAAGCTTTCTTT.